This T cell receptor (beta chain) originates from a study of blood T cells in healthy people across ages. General observations from the study: Underestimates were what the diversity estimates from one million T cells were considered to be. TCR beta diversity tracked closely with naive T cell percentage. Naive and antigen-experienced cells were not separated, limiting conclusive comparison.

This clonotype was observed a single time. The antigen is unknown. The CDR3 is 15 amino acids. Germline V lookup: CDR1 SNHLY, CDR2 FYNNEI. Unmatched junction bases numbered 3, after V lost 7 bases and J lost 2 bases. With a J-beta primer mix and a sample-barcoded 5' primer, a second PCR ran 7 to 11 cycles. Each CDR3 protein is one row after TCRdb ran MiXCR on the 5' RACE reads. In the table there are 850,000 or so distinct CDR3 sequences, 29% of which are singletons. Every participating donor contributed about 10 milliliters of peripheral blood through a draw. The chain employs TRBV2 and TRBJ2-5, with 14 bases that match TRBD2. Sequencing was carried out using blood. This TCR derives from a woman older than 75 in good health. This CDR3 is CASTGLAGGQETQYF. DNA for the CDR3: TGTGCCAGCACCGGACTAGCGGGGGGACAAGAGACCCAGTACTTC.